This TCR beta chain was captured in a study of shared clonotypes between healthy human individuals. Profiled with immunoSEQ multiplex PCR; TCRdb holds only in-frame clones, not every one. The data hold approximately 120,000 clones, with roughly 70% observed a single time. This clone turned up a few times. Input material: memory CD8+ T cells sorted from blood. As to subset: CD45RO+ cells pooled with CCR7-negative TemRA cells. The receptor's source is a woman under 40 in good health.

Here the CDR3 reads CASSLALEIEQFF. The CDR3 nucleotides read TGTGCCAGCAGCTTAGCGTTAGAAATTGAGCAGTTCTTC. V usage is TRBV7-8 and J usage is TRBJ2-1, with D unclear. Deletions cut 0 bases from V and 9 bases from J, with 9 bases between. The V gene's germline CDR1 is SGHVS and CDR2 FQNEAQ. The CDR3 sequence is 13 residues long.